This T cell receptor beta chain is drawn from a study of T cell repertoires in cytomegalovirus infection (dated by TCRdb to about 2019). Turning to the overall study: Peptide stimulations targeted recently identified HLA-C-restricted CMV epitopes, whose presentation resists viral immunomodulation, together with well-studied HLA-B-restricted epitopes. The HLA type of each donor mattered for the analysis, because public TCR beta signatures pointed to carriage of CMV infection along with the matching HLA type. General findings and caveats noted by the study authors: Carriers of CMV infection plus the relevant HLA type were discriminated by the cumulative frequency of public TCR beta family members in the study cohort and in an independent roughly 320-donor cohort. The ex vivo response was dominated by HLA-C-restricted CMV-specific TCR beta clonotypes, and the single most frequent clonotype in two of eight donors was supplied by these HLA-C-restricted clonotypes.

This clonotype was seen a handful of times. Its binding antigen is unknown. It has no much larger one-base neighbor in the sample; base qualities were not kept. There are 12 amino acids in the CDR3, from cysteine to phenylalanine inclusive. This entry keeps only the CDR3 DNA: 36 bases, framed from base 1. CDR1 is given as MNHEY and CDR2 as SVGEGT, both from the germline V gene. Trimming costs V 4 bases and J 1 base, and their ends lie 5 bases apart. The treatment or condition label for this specimen denotes: in vitro stimulation with specific CMV peptide epitopes to enrich CMV-specific T cells. The sample was run on an Illumina HiSeq 1500. TCRdb ran its own pipeline on the public reads, namely fastp trimming at Q25 and MiXCR clone calling, and kept in-frame beta chains. Rows are unified per CDR3 protein, each entry keeping the most common DNA and genes. The sample table contains about 480,000 distinct CDR3 sequences; only one count was recorded for 30% to 35% of them. 15% to 20% of the sample belongs to the ten largest clones.

This sequence uses TRBV6-2 or TRBV6-3 and TRBJ2-7, with an unclear D gene assignment. The sequences come from cultured PBMCs, collected from culture after CMV antigen stimulation. The origin of this receptor is a human donor in good health (CMV status not recorded). Some clones in this sample may be carry-over from other donors' samples. The DNA reads TGTGCCAGCAGTTGGGCGTCCTACGAGCAGTACTTC. This encodes CASSWASYEQYF.